In its sample, the clone carrying this T cell receptor (beta chain) was seen many times. No antigen is known for it. Germline assignment: CDR1 GTSNPN and CDR2 SVGIG (reference sequence). Trimming cost V 0 bases and J 0 bases, with 9 bases left between them. The CDR3 runs to 15 residues. The data derive from a study of early T cells in non-severe SARS-CoV-2 infection. Study observations and caveats: In VDJdb matching, anti-spike CD8 responses were favored while private and CD4 specificities went missing.

Attached unique molecular identifiers marked individual cDNA molecules. TCRdb used MiXCR to reprocess the 5' RACE reads, holding one entry per CDR3 protein. The sample yields fewer than 30,000 distinct CDR3 sequences, approximately 4% seen once. The V call is TRBV30, the J call TRBJ1-3; D not resolved. Sequencing was done on a sample of whole blood. This TCR was sampled from an adult who was a healthcare worker with PCR-confirmed SARS-CoV-2 infection or an uninfected control (not recorded which). Written as DNA, the CDR3 is TGTGCCTGGAGTGTACCGGTTAACTCTGGAAACACCATATATTTT. It specifies CAWSVPVNSGNTIYF. Drawing the rest from reference TRBV30 and TRBJ1-3, the complete variable domain is SQTIHQWPATLVQPVGSPLSLECTVEGTSNPNLYWYRQAAGRGLQLLFYSVGIGQISSEVPQNLSASRPQDRQFILSSKKLLLSDSGFYLCAWSVPVNSGNTIYFGEGSWLTVV.